These 10 T cell receptor beta chains were all obtained from the same sample, sequenced in a study of T cells in Graves' hyperthyroidism and ophthalmopathy (dated by TCRdb to the late 2010s). Libraries came from multiplex PCR. Sequencer: Illumina HiSeq 2000. Amplification of TCR beta CDR3 regions was carried out from RNA transcripts. A first-round RT-PCR of the TCR CDR3 used the HTBI primer set with the Qiagen OneStep RT-PCR kit. Clones were called with MiXCR by TCRdb after fastp trimmed the public reads at Q25, and only in-frame beta chains were retained. Each CDR3 protein appears once, grouped with its most common genes and DNA. A total of 800,000 or so distinct CDR3 sequences appear in this sample, over 35% of them only once. The ten biggest clones cover 7% to 10% of the sample. The specimen sequenced was blood. The receptors were sampled from a man aged 18-30 years with Graves' hyperthyroidism.

The chain joins TRBV25-1 to TRBJ1-5; D is undetermined. CDR3 size: 15 residues. Trimming removed 0 bases from V and 11 bases from J, with 17 bases in between. Germline loops: CDR1 MGHDK, CDR2 SYGVNS. The CDR3 here is CASSEYKPLQETQHF. The CDR3 nucleotides are TGTGCCAGCAGTGAATATAAGCCACTCCAAGAGACCCAGCATTTT.

This clonotype has a handful of counts. The V gene is TRBV7-2, the J gene TRBJ2-7; D is unclear. CDR3 length: 15 residues. CDR1 SGHTA and CDR2 FQGNSA come from the germline V gene. Trimming left V 2 bases short and J 6 bases short, with 17 bases between. CDR3: CASSLKQYVLPEQYF. The CDR3 DNA reads TGTGCCAGCAGCTTAAAGCAGTACGTCCTCCCCGAGCAGTACTTC.

As for this clonotype: A read error may explain this, as a much larger clone is one base away. The V and J genes are TRBV7-8 and TRBJ1-2; 8 bases fit TRBD1. V shed 6 bases, J shed 4 bases, and the junction held 7 bases outside the gene matches. Per germline, CDR1 SGHVS and CDR2 FQNEAQ. The CDR3 loop spans 14 amino acids. The CDR3 loop is CASSEADRGYGYTF. CDR3 DNA sequence: TGTGCCAGCAGTGAAGCCGACAGGGGCTATGGCTACACCTTC.

This clonotype was detected a few times. The junction and the germline gene differ at one end; a read error may be behind it. CDR3 DNA sequence: TGTGCCAGCAGCCAAGGACAGGATCCCTTGGTGGGCAATCAGCCCCAGCATTTT. It is translated as CASSQGQDPLVGNQPQHF. The V and J genes are TRBV4-1 and TRBJ1-5; 7 bases are a match to TRBD1. There are 18 residues in the CDR3. Germline CDR1 is MGHRA and CDR2 is YSYEKL.

In its sample, this clonotype was seen many times. The chain has TRBV20-1 and TRBJ1-6, with 8 bases identical to TRBD1. The trim removed 3 bases at V and 4 bases at J, leaving 2 bases unmatched. CDR1 and CDR2 (germline): DFQATT, SNEGSKA (reference sequence). The CDR3 loop spans 14 amino acids. The CDR3 coding sequence is TGCAGTGCTAGGGACAGGGTGTATAATTCACCCCTCCACTTT. Its translation is CSARDRVYNSPLHF.

This clonotype appeared many times. CDR3 residues: CSVATGGQGYTF. The CDR3 coding sequence is TGCAGCGTGGCAACAGGGGGCCAAGGCTACACCTTC. The gene calls are TRBV29-1 and TRBJ1-2; 9 nucleotides match TRBD1. The V gene's germline CDR1 is SQVTM and CDR2 ANQGSEA. The CDR3 is 12 residues long. V lost 6 bases to trimming and J lost 8 bases; unmatched junction nucleotides: 7.

This CDR3 reads CASSLAQGERTEAFF. Written as DNA, the CDR3 is TGTGCCAGCAGCTTGGCTCAGGGTGAGAGGACTGAAGCTTTCTTT. The V call is TRBV5-6, the J call TRBJ1-1; tentatively, D is TRBD1 (5 bases). The CDR3 is 15 residues long. CDR1 is SGHDT and CDR2 is YYEEEE in the germline V gene. Trimming removed 0 bases at V and 5 bases at J, with 14 bases between. Full variable domain (missing parts from reference TRBV5-6 and TRBJ1-1): DAGVTQSPTHLIKTRGQQVTLRCSPKSGHDTVSWYQQALGQGPQFIFQYYEEEERQRGNFPDRFSGHQFPNYSSELNVNALLLGDSALYLCASSLAQGERTEAFFGQGTRLTVV.

The chain combines TRBV5-4 with TRBJ2-5; unclear D gene. Germline V CDR1 and CDR2: SGHNT, YYREEE (reference sequence). V dropped 0 bases and J dropped 1 base, with 10 bases sitting between them. The CDR3 loop spans 15 amino acids. For the CDR3, the DNA is TGTGCCAGCAGCTTGGCGGCAGGATCCCAAGAGACCCAGTACTTC. It is translated as CASSLAAGSQETQYF.

The chain couples TRBV7-6 to TRBJ1-1; D might be TRBD1 (6 bases). The CDR3 sequence is 14 residues long. Germline loops: CDR1 SGHVS, CDR2 FNYEAQ. V lost 5 bases and J lost 6, with 16 bases in between. The DNA of the CDR3 is TGTGCCAGCAGCCTCGGACGGAGGGGGGCTGAAGCTTTCTTT. Translating gives CASSLGRRGAEAFF. Looking up the rest from reference TRBV7-6 and TRBJ1-1 gives the full variable domain: GAGVSQSPRYKVTKRGQDVALRCDPISGHVSLYWYRQALGQGPEFLTYFNYEAQQDKSGLPNDRFSAERPEGSISTLTIQRTEQRDSAMYRCASSLGRRGAEAFFGQGTRLTVV.

As regards this clonotype: The DNA is left out, because the CDR3 cannot be placed on it with certainty; the CDR3 is given as TCRdb lists it. This chain links TRBV6-1 with TRBJ2-2; no check of the table's D call, TRBD1, against the DNA was made. CDR1 is MNHNS and CDR2 is SASEGT in the germline V gene. The CDR3 is 17 residues long, ends included. The CDR3 sequence is CASSEPFGGGNTGELLF.